This T cell receptor beta chain was obtained from a study of immune heterogeneity within non-small cell lung tumors. By share of the sample, this clonotype is medium-sized. Per the germline V gene, CDR1 is MNHNS and CDR2 is SASEGT. Trimming pared 6 bases from V and 1 base from J, leaving 6 bases between. The CDR3 covers 13 residues. It was with 32 V and 13 J primers that multiplex PCR amplified TCR beta CDR3. From the multiplex PCR reads, TCRdb called clonotypes with MiXCR, one entry per CDR3 protein. The sample has about 3,500 distinct CDR3 sequences, 25% to 30% seen once. Template material for each sample was 600 to 750 ng of bulk tumor genomic DNA. Surgeons took several biopsies per primary tumor, spaced far apart, during surgery. Curative operations were performed on patients who had untreated, newly diagnosed non-small cell lung cancer.

The V and J genes are TRBV6-1 and TRBJ1-4, with a tentative D call TRBD1 (6 bases). The clonotype was recovered from a man aged 55 to 70 with non-small cell lung cancer. The source material was lung tumor tissue. CDR3 sequence (DNA): TGTGCCAGCAGCAGGGGAACTAATGAAAAACTGTTTTTT. It specifies CASSRGTNEKLFF.